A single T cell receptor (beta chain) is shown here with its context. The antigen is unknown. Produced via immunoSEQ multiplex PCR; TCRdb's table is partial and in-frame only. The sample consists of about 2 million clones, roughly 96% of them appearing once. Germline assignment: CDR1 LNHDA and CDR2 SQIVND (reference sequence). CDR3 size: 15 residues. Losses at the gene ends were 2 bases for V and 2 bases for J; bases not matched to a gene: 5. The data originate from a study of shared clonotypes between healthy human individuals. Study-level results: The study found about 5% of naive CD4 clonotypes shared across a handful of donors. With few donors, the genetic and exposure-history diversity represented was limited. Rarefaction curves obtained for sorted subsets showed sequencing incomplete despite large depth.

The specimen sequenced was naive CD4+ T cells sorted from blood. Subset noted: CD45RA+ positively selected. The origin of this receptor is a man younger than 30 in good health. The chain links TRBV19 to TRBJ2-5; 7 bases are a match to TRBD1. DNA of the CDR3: TGTGCCAGTAGTATAAAGGGGACAGTTCAAGAGACCCAGTACTTC. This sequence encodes CASSIKGTVQETQYF.